A single sample gave rise to the 28 T cell receptor beta chains below, sequenced in a study of blood T cells in healthy people across ages. With a J-beta primer mix and a sample-barcoded 5' primer, a second PCR ran about 7 to 11 cycles. TCRdb re-called the 5' RACE reads with MiXCR, one entry per CDR3 protein. In the table there are about 560,000 distinct CDR3 sequences, roughly a quarter of which are singletons. A further study also used this sample, focusing on T cells of mothers and their children.

Sequencing was carried out using blood. The origin of the receptors is a boy younger than 10 in good health.

The CDR3 DNA sequence: TGCAGCGCTGGACTAGCGGGAGCATACGAGCAGTACTTC. Its translation is CSAGLAGAYEQYF. The chain combines TRBV20-1 with TRBJ2-7, with 13 bases identical to TRBD2. The CDR3 extends over 13 amino acids. The germline V gene has CDR1 DFQATT and CDR2 SNEGSKA (reference sequence).

J is TRBJ2-2 and V is TRBV6-1; D is tentatively TRBD1 or TRBD2 (6 bases each). The germline CDR1 and CDR2 sequences are MNHNS and SASEGT. V lost 6 bases and J 9 bases, leaving 14 bases between the germline ends. CDR3 length: 13 amino acids. CDR3 sequence reads: CASRLDGGWELFF. DNA of the CDR3: TGTGCCAGCAGGCTGGACGGGGGCTGGGAGCTGTTTTTT.

The chain combines TRBV29-1 with TRBJ2-1; 8 nucleotides match TRBD2. Germline CDR1 SQVTM, CDR2 ANQGSEA. Unmatched junction bases numbered 6, after V lost 7 bases and J lost 7 bases. There are 12 residues in the CDR3. The CDR3 DNA is TGCAGCGGCCGGGGGGGCGGGAATGAGCAGTTCTTC. Its protein is CSGRGGGNEQFF.

The gene calls are TRBV12-3 or TRBV12-4 and TRBJ2-2; 8 bases line up with TRBD1. CDR3 size: 11 residues. V lost 9 bases, J lost 6 bases, and 0 bases stayed unmatched. CDR3: CARQGAGELFF. CDR3 in DNA: TGTGCCAGACAGGGGGCCGGGGAGCTGTTTTTT.

The chain has TRBV12-3 or TRBV12-4 and TRBJ2-5; 12 positions match TRBD2. Gene TRBJ2-1 matches the end of the DNA better, so the J call may be wrong. This CDR3 region has 16 residues. The chain's CDR3 is CASSSLASGRAGEQFF. CDR3 sequence (DNA): TGTGCCAGCAGTTCCCTTGCTAGCGGGAGGGCGGGTGAGCAGTTCTTC.

This clonotype was recorded many times. The CDR3 loop is CASSGTGGEKLFF. The DNA for the CDR3 is TGTGCCAGCTCCGGGACAGGGGGAGAAAAACTGTTTTTT. This sequence joins TRBV2 and TRBJ1-4, with 11 bases that match TRBD1. The CDR3 is 13 residues long. The germline V gene encodes CDR1 SNHLY and CDR2 FYNNEI. With V trimmed by 8 bases and J by 8 bases, 4 bases remained unmatched. Combining the CDR3 with reference TRBV2 and TRBJ1-4 gives the whole variable domain EPEVTQTPSHQVTQMGQEVILRCVPISNHLYFYWYRQILGQKVEFLVSFYNNEISEKSEIFDDQFSVERPDGSNFTLKIRSTKLEDSAMYFCASSGTGGEKLFFGSGTQLSVL.

For the CDR3, the DNA is TGTGCCAGCGGTCCTCACGGCGGCCAGGGCGACTATGGCTACACCTTC. Encoded protein: CASGPHGGQGDYGYTF. V usage is TRBV27 and J usage is TRBJ1-2; D may be TRBD1 (5 bases). The V gene lost 8 bases and the J gene lost 3 bases, with 22 bases spanning the gap. Germline V gene data show CDR1 as MNHEY and CDR2 as SMNVEV (reference sequence). The CDR3 covers 16 residues.

This chain uses TRBV6-2 or TRBV6-3 with TRBJ1-5; D perhaps matches TRBD1 (5 bases). The germline gives CDR1 MNHEY, CDR2 SVGEGT. CDR3 length equals 14 residues. Between the trimmed V and J ends, which lost 7 bases and 7 bases, there was a span of 17 bases. The CDR3 is CASTVRGGRQPQHF. CDR3 nucleotides: TGTGCCAGCACCGTGCGGGGGGGGAGGCAGCCCCAGCATTTT.

This clonotype was detected a few times. Germline is not matched at one junction end, which may reflect a read error. The chain has TRBV18 and TRBJ2-1; the match to TRBD2 covers 10 bases. The germline CDR1 and CDR2 sequences are KGHSH and LQKENI. CDR3 length equals 15 residues. The CDR3 DNA reads TGCGCCAGCTCAACCACTAGCGGGGAGAACAATGAGCAGTTCTTC. It yields the protein CASSTTSGENNEQFF.

The rearrangement uses TRBV7-6 and TRBJ1-3; D gene ambiguous. Per germline, CDR1 SGHVS and CDR2 FNYEAQ. The CDR3 contains 16 residues. Trimming shortened V by 1 base and J by 0 bases, and 10 bases separated the two germline ends. CDR3 region: CASSLGAAISGNTIYF. The CDR3 nucleotides are TGTGCCAGCAGCTTAGGGGCGGCCATCTCTGGAAACACCATATATTTT.

CDR3 DNA: TGTGCCAGCAGCCTTCTAAGTCGGGGGCAGGAAGGCTACACCTTC. Translation gives CASSLLSRGQEGYTF. V is TRBV6-6 and J is TRBJ1-2; tentative D call: TRBD1 (6 bases). There are 15 residues in the CDR3. Germline V lookup: CDR1 MNHNY, CDR2 SVGAGI (reference sequence). Trimming removed 6 bases from V and 8 bases from J, with 22 bases in between.

This clonotype came up a few times. The chain couples TRBV15 to TRBJ2-5; TRBD2 aligns across 10 bases. CDR3 length: 17 amino acids. Per germline, CDR1 LNHNV and CDR2 YYDKDF (reference sequence). V gave up 2 bases and J gave up 2 bases; unmatched junction bases: 8. In nucleotides, the CDR3 is TGTGCCACCAGCAGACCGTCTAGCGGGGGTGCACAAGAGACCCAGTACTTC. Translated: CATSRPSSGGAQETQYF.

Here the CDR3 reads CASSPTVAVQETQYF. CDR3 DNA sequence: TGTGCCAGCAGTCCCACCGTAGCGGTCCAAGAGACCCAGTACTTC. J is TRBJ2-5 and V is TRBV6-5; maybe TRBD2 (6 bases). Germline lookup yields CDR1 MNHEY and CDR2 SVGAGI. This CDR3 comprises 15 residues. The V end was cut by 5 bases, the J end by 1 base, with 14 bases between.

This clonotype has just a few counts. The chain has TRBV13 and TRBJ2-5, with 10 bases matching TRBD1. The J call may be faulty, since TRBJ2-1 better matches the DNA end. The V gene's germline CDR1 is PRHDT and CDR2 FYEKMQ (reference sequence). The CDR3 runs to 16 residues. The CDR3: CASSPPWDRGSNEQFF. The DNA for the CDR3 is TGTGCCAGCAGCCCCCCCTGGGACAGGGGCTCCAATGAGCAGTTCTTC.

This clonotype was seen many times. The V gene is TRBV10-3, the J gene TRBJ2-2; D is ambiguous. Between the trimmed V and J ends, which lost 6 bases and 6 bases, there was a span of 11 bases. The CDR3 sequence is 13 residues long. The germline gives CDR1 ENHRY, CDR2 SYGVKD. The CDR3 is CAIRPSNPGELFF. CDR3 nucleotide sequence: TGTGCCATCAGGCCAAGTAACCCCGGGGAGCTGTTTTTT.

On this clonotype: The CDR3 ends on some other residue instead of the conserved phenylalanine or tryptophan, so this is likely a read error. The genes are TRBV7-9 and TRBJ1-1; D is unresolved. CDR1 SEHNR and CDR2 FQNEAQ come from the germline V gene (reference sequence). CDR3 length: 15 amino acids. V gave up 1 base and J gave up 4 bases, with 13 bases separating them. This CDR3 is CASSLGAVDSTEAFL. The CDR3 DNA reads TGTGCCAGCAGCTTAGGGGCGGTTGATAGCACTGAAGCTTTCCTT.

This clonotype was seen a handful of times. This rearrangement joins TRBV6-2 or TRBV6-3 to TRBJ1-5; D possibly corresponds to TRBD1 (5 bases). The germline V gene encodes CDR1 MNHEY and CDR2 SVGEGT. This CDR3 spans 14 amino acids. V was pared by 7 bases and J by 3 bases, with 13 bases between. This CDR3 reads CASNLDRDNQPQHF. The CDR3 DNA is TGTGCCAGCAACCTCGACAGAGACAATCAGCCCCAGCATTTT.

The CDR3 DNA follows: TGCAGCGTCCCGACCCCCAGACCAGATACGCAGTATTTT. This sequence encodes CSVPTPRPDTQYF. The V and J genes are TRBV29-1 and TRBJ2-3; D call uncertain. V shed 6 bases and J shed 4 bases, with 14 bases lying between them. This CDR3 is built from 13 residues. Germline values: CDR1 SQVTM, CDR2 ANQGSEA.

The chain recombines TRBV27 with TRBJ2-5, with D perhaps TRBD1 or TRBD2 (5 bases each). This CDR3 spans 12 amino acids. Trimming stripped 10 bases from V and 3 bases from J, with 12 bases between. Looked up from germline, CDR1 is MNHEY and CDR2 is SMNVEV (reference sequence). CDR3 in DNA: TGTGCCAACGGGACGGAAAAAGAGACCCAGTACTTC. It translates to CANGTEKETQYF.

The CDR3 protein is CASSLEGGLLNTEAFF. CDR3 in DNA: TGTGCCAGCAGCTTAGAGGGAGGCCTGCTGAACACTGAAGCTTTCTTT. The chain joins TRBV11-2 to TRBJ1-1; no reliable D call. This CDR3 is built from 16 residues. V lost 0 bases to trimming and J lost 0 bases, with 11 bases between them. In germline, CDR1 is SGHAT, CDR2 FQNNGV.

This clonotype showed up just a few times. A read error may account for a junction end that differs from germline. This chain joins TRBV12-3 or TRBV12-4 and TRBJ1-3; a possible D gene is TRBD1 (5 bases). The CDR3 extends over 10 amino acids. The CDR3 DNA is TGTGCCAGCAGCCGGGGGGACGTGGATTTT. It codes for CASSRGDVDF.

The chain links TRBV5-1 to TRBJ1-2; D may be TRBD1 (5 bases). The V end was cut by 0 bases, the J end by 4 bases, with 10 bases between. Germline assignment: CDR1 SGHRS and CDR2 YFSETQ. There are 14 residues in the CDR3. CDR3 loop: CASSLEGRPYGYTF. CDR3 DNA: TGCGCCAGCAGCTTGGAGGGGAGGCCCTATGGCTACACCTTC.

The J gene is TRBJ2-7, the V gene TRBV29-1; 8 bases are a match to TRBD1. The CDR3 length is 12 residues. Germline CDR1 and CDR2: SQVTM and ANQGSEA. V gave up 7 bases and J gave up 7 bases; unmatched junction bases: 9. In DNA form, the CDR3 reads TGCAGCGCCGGGACAGGTGCGCAGGAGCAGTACTTC. Amino acid sequence: CSAGTGAQEQYF.

In this sample, this clonotype turned up a few times. The chain employs TRBV11-2 and TRBJ1-1; TRBD1 agrees at 7 bases. V dropped 6 bases and J dropped 4; count of bases not matched to a gene: 8. CDR3 length: 14 residues. Germline lookup yields CDR1 SGHAT and CDR2 FQNNGV. The CDR3 nucleotides read TGTGCCAGCAGTCAAACTTCAGGGGGCACTGAAGCTTTCTTT. Translating it yields CASSQTSGGTEAFF.

This clonotype was observed a few times. This chain uses TRBV3-1 with TRBJ1-1; D is unclear. Germline V CDR1 and CDR2: LGHDT, YNNKEL (reference sequence). The CDR3 contains 14 residues. Trimming stripped 1 base from V and 0 bases from J, with 6 bases between. CDR3 bases: TGTGCCAGCAGCCAAGGGTATCTGAACACTGAAGCTTTCTTT. Its protein is CASSQGYLNTEAFF.

This clonotype was observed a handful of times. The chain carries TRBV6-1 and TRBJ2-7; no definite D call. The V and J ends lost 4 bases and 3 bases respectively, with 7 bases between them. This CDR3 has 12 residues. The germline V gene has CDR1 MNHNS and CDR2 SASEGT. CDR3 bases: TGTGCCAGCAGTGCCCTGGACTACGAGCAGTACTTC. It translates to CASSALDYEQYF.

This sequence joins TRBV24-1 and TRBJ2-5, with TRBD1 identical over 8 bases. There are 15 residues in the CDR3. Germline V gives CDR1 KGHDR, CDR2 SFDVKD. The ends lost 1 base at V and 3 bases at J; junction bases unmatched: 3. CDR3 DNA sequence: TGTGCCACCAGTGATTTCCTGACAGGGGAAGAGACCCAGTACTTC. Translated: CATSDFLTGEETQYF.

Only a few counts were recorded for this clonotype. J is TRBJ1-1 and V is TRBV27; the D is unclear. Germline values: CDR1 MNHEY, CDR2 SMNVEV (reference sequence). This CDR3 spans 15 amino acids. Trimming shortened V by 2 bases and J by 0 bases, and 10 bases separated the two germline ends. For the CDR3, the DNA is TGTGCCAGCAGTTTAGCGGGGAATCTGAACACTGAAGCTTTCTTT. As protein: CASSLAGNLNTEAFF.